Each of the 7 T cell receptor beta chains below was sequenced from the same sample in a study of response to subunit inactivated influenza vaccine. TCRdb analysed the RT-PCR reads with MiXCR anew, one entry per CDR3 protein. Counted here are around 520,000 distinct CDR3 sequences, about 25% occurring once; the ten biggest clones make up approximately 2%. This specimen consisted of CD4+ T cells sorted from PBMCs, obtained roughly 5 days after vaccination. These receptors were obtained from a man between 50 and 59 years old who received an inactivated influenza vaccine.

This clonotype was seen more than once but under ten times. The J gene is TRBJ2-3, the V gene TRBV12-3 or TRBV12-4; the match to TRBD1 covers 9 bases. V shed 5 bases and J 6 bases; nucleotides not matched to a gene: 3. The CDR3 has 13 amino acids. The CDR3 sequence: CASSTGGRDTQYF. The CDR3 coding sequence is TGTGCCAGCAGTACAGGGGGCCGCGATACGCAGTATTTT.

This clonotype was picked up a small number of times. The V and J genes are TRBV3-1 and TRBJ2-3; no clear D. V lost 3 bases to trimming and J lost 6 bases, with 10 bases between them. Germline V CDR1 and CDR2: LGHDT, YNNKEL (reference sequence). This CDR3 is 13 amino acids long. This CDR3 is CASSQGRSDTQYF. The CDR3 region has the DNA TGTGCCAGCAGCCAGGGTCGATCGGATACGCAGTATTTT.

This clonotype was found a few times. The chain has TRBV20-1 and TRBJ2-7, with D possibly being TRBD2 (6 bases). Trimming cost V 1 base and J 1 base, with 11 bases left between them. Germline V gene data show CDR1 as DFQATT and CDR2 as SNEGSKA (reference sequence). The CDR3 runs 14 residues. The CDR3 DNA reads TGCAGTGCTAGAGTGCGGGGAAGATCCTACGAGCAGTACTTC. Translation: CSARVRGRSYEQYF.

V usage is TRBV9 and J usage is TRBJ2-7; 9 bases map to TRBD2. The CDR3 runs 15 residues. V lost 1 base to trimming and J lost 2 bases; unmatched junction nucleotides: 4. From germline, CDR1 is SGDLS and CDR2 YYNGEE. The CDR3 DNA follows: TGTGCCAGCAGCGTATCCCCTAGCGGGACCTACGAGCAGTACTTC. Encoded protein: CASSVSPSGTYEQYF.

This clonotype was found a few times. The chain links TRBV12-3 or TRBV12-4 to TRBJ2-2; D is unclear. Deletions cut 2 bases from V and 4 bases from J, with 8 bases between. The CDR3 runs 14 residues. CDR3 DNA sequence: TGTGCCAGCAGTTTACGTTCCAGCACCGGGGAGCTGTTTTTT. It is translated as CASSLRSSTGELFF.

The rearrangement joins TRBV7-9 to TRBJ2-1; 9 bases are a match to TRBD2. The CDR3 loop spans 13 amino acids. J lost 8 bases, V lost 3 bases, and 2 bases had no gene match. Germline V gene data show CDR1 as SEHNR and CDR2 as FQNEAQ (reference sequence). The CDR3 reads CASSFLAGDEQFF. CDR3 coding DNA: TGTGCCAGCAGCTTTTTAGCGGGAGATGAGCAGTTCTTC.

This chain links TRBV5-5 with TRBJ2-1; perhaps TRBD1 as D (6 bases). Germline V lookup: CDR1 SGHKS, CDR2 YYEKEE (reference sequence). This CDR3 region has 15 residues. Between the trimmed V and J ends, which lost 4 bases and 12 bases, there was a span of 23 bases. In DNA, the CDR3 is TGTGCCAGCAGCACCACCTCGGACAGAATGTCGGGGCAGTTCTTC. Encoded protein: CASSTTSDRMSGQFF.